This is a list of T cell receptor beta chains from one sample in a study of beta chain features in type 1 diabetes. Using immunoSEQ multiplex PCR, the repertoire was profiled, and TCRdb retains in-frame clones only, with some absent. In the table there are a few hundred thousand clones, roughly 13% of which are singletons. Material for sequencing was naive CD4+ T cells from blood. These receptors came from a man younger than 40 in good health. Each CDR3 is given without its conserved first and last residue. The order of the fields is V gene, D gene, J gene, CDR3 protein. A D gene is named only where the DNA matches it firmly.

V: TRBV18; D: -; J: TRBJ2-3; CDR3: ASSPPPGRGTDTQY
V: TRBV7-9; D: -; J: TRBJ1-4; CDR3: ASSSPGRQEKLF
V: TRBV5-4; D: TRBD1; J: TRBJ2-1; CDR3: ASSLTGREQF
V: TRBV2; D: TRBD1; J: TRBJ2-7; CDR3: ASRNRGPYEQY
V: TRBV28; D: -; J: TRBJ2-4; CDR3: ASSLRSLAKNIQY
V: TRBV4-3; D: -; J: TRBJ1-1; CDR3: ASSPTGANTEAF
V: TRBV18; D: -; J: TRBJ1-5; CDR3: ASSLDRWIQPQH
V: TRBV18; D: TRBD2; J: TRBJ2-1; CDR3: ASSPFTSGERNEQF
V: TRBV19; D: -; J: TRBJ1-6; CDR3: ASTGRTNSPLH
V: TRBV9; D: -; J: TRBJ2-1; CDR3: ASSVAGRGNEQF
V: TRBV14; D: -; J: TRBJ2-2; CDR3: ASSQFQGGGELF
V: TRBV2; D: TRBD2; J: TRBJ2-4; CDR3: ASRAGGAKNIQY
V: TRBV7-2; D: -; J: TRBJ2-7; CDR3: ASSPMGEQY
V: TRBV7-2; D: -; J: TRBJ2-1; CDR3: ASSLDAGWGNYNEQF
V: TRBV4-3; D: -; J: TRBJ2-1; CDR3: ASSPYGGGAEQF
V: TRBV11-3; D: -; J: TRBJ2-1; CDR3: ASSPTRGRTPYNEQF
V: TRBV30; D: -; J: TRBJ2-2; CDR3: AWSEANTGELF
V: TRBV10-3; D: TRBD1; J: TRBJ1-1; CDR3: AISGGQGNQAF
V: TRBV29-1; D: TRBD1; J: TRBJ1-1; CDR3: SVTRQGAPLNTEAF
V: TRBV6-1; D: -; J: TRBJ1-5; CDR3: ASTREPQMDQPQH
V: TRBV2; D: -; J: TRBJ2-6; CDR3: ASSPWGSGANVLT
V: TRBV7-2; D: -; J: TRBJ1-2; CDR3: ASSLNNYGYT
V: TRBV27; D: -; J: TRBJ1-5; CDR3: ASSLLGRPLSNQPQH
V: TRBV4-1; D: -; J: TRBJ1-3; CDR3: ASSQPGLPGNTIY
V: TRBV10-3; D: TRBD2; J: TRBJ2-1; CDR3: AISGREGLNEQF
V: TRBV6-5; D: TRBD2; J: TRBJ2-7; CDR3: ASSYGTRYEQY
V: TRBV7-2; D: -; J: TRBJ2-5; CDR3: ASSLIGGGETQY
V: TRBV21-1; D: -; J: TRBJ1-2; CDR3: ASSLPPAGQSYGYT
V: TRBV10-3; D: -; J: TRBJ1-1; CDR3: AISSLAEDTEAF
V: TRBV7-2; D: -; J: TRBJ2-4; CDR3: ASSLAHENIQY
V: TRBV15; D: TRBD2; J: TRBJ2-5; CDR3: ATSRDLGGGETQY
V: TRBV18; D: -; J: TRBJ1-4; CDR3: ASSASGPTNEKLF
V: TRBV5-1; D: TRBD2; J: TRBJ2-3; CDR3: ASAGAPPDTQY
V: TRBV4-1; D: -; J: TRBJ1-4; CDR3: ASSQERFREKLF
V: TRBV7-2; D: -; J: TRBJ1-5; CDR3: ASSPPLGPQH
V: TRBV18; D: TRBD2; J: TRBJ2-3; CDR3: ASSNKLAGETDTQY
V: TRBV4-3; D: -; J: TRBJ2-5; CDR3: ASSQTSWETQY
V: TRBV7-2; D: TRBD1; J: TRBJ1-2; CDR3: ASSPRTGREGYT
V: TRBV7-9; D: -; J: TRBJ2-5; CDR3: ASIFWGRDSHETQY
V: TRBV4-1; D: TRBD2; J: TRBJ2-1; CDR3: ASSLLLRTSGGVYNEQF
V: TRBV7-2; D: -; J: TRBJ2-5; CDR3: ASSLKFDETQY
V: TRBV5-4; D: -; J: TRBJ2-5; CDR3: ASSFGVLGGGAGETQY
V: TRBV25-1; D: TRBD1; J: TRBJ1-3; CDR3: ASSAPSHRGLGGNTIY
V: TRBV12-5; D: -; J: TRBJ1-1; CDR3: ASADSIGRTEAF
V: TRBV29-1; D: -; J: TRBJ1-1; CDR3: SVSTGLYTEAF
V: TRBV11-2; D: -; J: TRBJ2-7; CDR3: ASSIGDHYEQY
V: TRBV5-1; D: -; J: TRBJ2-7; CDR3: ASSLTAQVYEQY
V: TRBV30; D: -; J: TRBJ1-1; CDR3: AWSYARGTEAF
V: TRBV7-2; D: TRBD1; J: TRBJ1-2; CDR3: ASSSRQGGSGGYT
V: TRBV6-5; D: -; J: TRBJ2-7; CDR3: ASSNRGLGEY
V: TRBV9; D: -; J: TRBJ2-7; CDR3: ASSPSVGALSHEQY